This T cell receptor (beta chain) was captured by sequencing in a study of monozygotic twins with inflammatory bowel disease. Worth noting for this clonotype: The antigen is unknown.

TCRdb derives one entry per CDR3 protein from the 5' RACE reads, leaving out DNA. The sample table includes 200,000 to 250,000 distinct CDR3 sequences. General study findings and limits: Some repertoire variability may stem from patients' differing immunosuppressive treatments.

CDR3 length: 18 residues. Germline CDR1 reads SGHRS; CDR2 reads YFSETQ. The chain couples TRBV5-1 to TRBJ2-3; the D gene TCRdb calls, TRBD1, cannot be checked with no DNA. This TCR derives from a human donor with ulcerative colitis or Crohn's disease, or a healthy co-twin of an affected twin (not recorded which). The sequenced material came from blood. Here the CDR3 reads CASSSSGTGSLGTDTQYF.